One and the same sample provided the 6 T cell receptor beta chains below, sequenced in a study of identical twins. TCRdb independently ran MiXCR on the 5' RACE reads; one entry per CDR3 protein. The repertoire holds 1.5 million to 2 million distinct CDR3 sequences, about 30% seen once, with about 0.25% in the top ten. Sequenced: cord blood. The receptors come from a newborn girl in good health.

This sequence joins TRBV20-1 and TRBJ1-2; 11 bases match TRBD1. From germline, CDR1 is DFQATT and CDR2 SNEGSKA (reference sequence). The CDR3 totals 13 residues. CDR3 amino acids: CFLGTGGRYGYTF. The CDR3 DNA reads TGCTTCCTTGGGACAGGGGGAAGGTATGGCTACACCTTC.

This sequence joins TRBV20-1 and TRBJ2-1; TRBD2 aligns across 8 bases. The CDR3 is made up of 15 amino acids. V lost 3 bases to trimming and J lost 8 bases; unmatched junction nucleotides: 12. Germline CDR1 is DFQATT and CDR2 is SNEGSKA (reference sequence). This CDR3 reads CSASPAGERGDEQFF. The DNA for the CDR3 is TGCAGTGCTAGCCCAGCGGGGGAAAGAGGCGATGAGCAGTTCTTC.

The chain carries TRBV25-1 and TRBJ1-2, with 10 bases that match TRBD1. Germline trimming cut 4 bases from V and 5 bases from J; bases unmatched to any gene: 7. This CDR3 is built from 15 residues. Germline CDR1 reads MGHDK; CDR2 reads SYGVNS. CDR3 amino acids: CASSAPDRGSYGYTF. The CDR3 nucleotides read TGTGCCAGCAGTGCCCCGGACAGGGGGAGTTATGGCTACACCTTC.

For the CDR3, the DNA is TGTGCCAGCAGCCAAGATGGGACTAGGCAAGAGACCCAGTACTTC. Its protein is CASSQDGTRQETQYF. This rearrangement joins TRBV4-2 to TRBJ2-5; TRBD2 aligns across 8 bases. Germline CDR1 LGHNA, CDR2 YNFKEQ. J lost 2 bases, V lost 0 bases, and 2 bases had no gene match. The CDR3 has 15 residues.

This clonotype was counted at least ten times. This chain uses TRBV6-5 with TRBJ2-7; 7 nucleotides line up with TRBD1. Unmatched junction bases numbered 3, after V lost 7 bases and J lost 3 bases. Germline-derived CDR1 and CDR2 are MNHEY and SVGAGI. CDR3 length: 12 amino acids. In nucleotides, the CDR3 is TGTGCCAGCATGACAGGGAACTACGAGCAGTACTTC. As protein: CASMTGNYEQYF.

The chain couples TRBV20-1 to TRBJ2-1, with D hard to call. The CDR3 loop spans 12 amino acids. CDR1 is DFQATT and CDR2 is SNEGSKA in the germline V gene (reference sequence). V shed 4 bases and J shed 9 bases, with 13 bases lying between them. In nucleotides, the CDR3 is TGCAGTGCTACTACCGGGCGCCCTGAGCAGTTCTTC. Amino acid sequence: CSATTGRPEQFF.